This T cell receptor beta chain was sequenced in a study of blood T cell repertoires in COVID-19. The wider study: COVID-19 samples collected from the United States, Italy and Spain covered acute and convalescent phases. The analysed material was cDNA or gDNA that came from T cells, B-cell-depleted T cells, or PBMCs.

Trimming took 0 bases from V and 5 from J, leaving 5 bases between them. The CDR3 is 12 residues long. From germline, CDR1 is LGHNA and CDR2 YSLEER. Per the study methods: For nucleated cells, counts were estimated from reference gene primer amplification. Using immunoSEQ multiplex PCR, the repertoire was profiled, and TCRdb retains in-frame clones only, with some absent. V, J and clone size are those of that table, while D and trimming were read from the DNA. There are around 94,000 clones in the sample; roughly 90% occur only once, and approximately 1.8% lies in the top ten. This sequence was found in a man older than 75 with acute or convalescent COVID-19. The sequencing input was peripheral blood. This sequence joins TRBV4-3 and TRBJ2-7, with D tentatively TRBD1 (5 bases). Here the CDR3 reads CASSQEGHEQYF. The CDR3 nucleotides are TGCGCCAGCAGCCAAGAGGGGCACGAGCAGTACTTC.